What follows are 3 T cell receptor beta chains derived from one specimen sequenced in a study of T cell responses to AZD1222 COVID-19 vaccine. Method: immunoSEQ multiplex PCR; TCRdb's copy keeps in-frame clones and lacks some. This repertoire shows around 200,000 clones, 85% to 95% found once; its top ten account for 1.6%. The sequenced sample was peripheral blood, obtained 28 days after the second AZD1222 dose. All receptors derive from an adult who received the AZD1222 COVID-19 vaccine.

This clone came up once. The CDR3 DNA sequence: TGTGCCAGCAGTTCTCCAGGATTTGAACACGAGCAGTACTTC. Its translation: CASSSPGFEHEQYF. J is TRBJ2-7 and V is TRBV28; D not resolved. This CDR3 has 14 amino acids. V lost 4 bases and J 5 bases, leaving 15 bases between the germline ends. The germline V gene has CDR1 MDHEN and CDR2 SYDVKM.

V and J are TRBV9 and TRBJ2-7, with D maybe TRBD2 (5 bases). The V gene lost 3 bases and the J gene lost 1 base, with 11 bases spanning the gap. The CDR3 is made up of 14 amino acids. Per germline, CDR1 SGDLS and CDR2 YYNGEE. CDR3 region: CASSEGLESYEQYF. CDR3 DNA sequence: TGTGCCAGCAGCGAAGGACTGGAGTCCTACGAGCAGTACTTC. The whole variable domain, remainder taken from reference TRBV9 and TRBJ2-7, is DSGVTQTPKHLITATGQRVTLRCSPRSGDLSVYWYQQSLDQGLQFLIQYYNGEERAKGNILERFSAQQFPDLHSELNLSSLELGDSALYFCASSEGLESYEQYFGPGTRLTVT.

CDR3 loop: CASSLAQTGGSGYTF. The CDR3 DNA is TGCGCCAGCAGCTTGGCGCAGACAGGGGGTTCTGGCTACACCTTC. This chain joins TRBV5-1 and TRBJ1-2, with 9 bases lining up with TRBD1. The V segment lost 0 bases and the J segment 7 bases; nucleotides outside the gene matches: 7. The CDR3 has 15 residues. CDR1 and CDR2 (germline): SGHRS, YFSETQ. Together with reference TRBV5-1 and TRBJ1-2, the CDR3 gives the full variable domain: KAGVTQTPRYLIKTRGQQVTLSCSPISGHRSVSWYQQTPGQGLQFLFEYFSETQRNKGNFPGRFSGRQFSNSRSEMNVSTLELGDSALYLCASSLAQTGGSGYTFGSGTRLTVV.